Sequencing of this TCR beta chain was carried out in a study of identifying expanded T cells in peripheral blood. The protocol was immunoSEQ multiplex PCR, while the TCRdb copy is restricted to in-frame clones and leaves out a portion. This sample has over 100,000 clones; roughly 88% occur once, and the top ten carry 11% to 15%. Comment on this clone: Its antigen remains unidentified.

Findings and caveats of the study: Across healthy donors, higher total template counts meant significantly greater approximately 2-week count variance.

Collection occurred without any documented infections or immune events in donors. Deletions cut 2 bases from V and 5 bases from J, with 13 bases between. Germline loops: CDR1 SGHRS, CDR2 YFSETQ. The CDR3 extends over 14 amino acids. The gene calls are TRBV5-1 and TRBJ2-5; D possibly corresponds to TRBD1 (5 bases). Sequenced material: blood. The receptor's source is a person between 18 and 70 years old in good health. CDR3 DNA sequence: TGCGCCAGCAGCTTTTATGGGGCCGGGGAGACCCAGTACTTC. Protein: CASSFYGAGETQYF.